This TCR beta chain originates from a study of blood T cell repertoires in COVID-19. Study information: The study drew acute and convalescent COVID-19 samples from the United States, Italy and Spain.

Per the original data handling: Reference gene primer amplification gave nucleated cell count estimates. Assay used: immunoSEQ multiplex PCR; TCRdb lists only in-frame clones, some missing. That table supplies the V and J calls and clone size; D and trimming were determined from the DNA. The table includes under 300,000 clones, 80% to 95% detected once. Unmatched junction bases numbered 8, after V lost 6 bases and J lost 0 bases. Germline CDR1 and CDR2: LNHDA and SQIVND (reference sequence). This CDR3 region has 16 residues. The chain links TRBV19 to TRBJ1-3, with 7 bases lining up with TRBD1. Sample: PBMCs or T cells enriched from blood (not recorded which). The receptor was derived from a woman aged 18-29 years who had recovered from COVID-19. The CDR3 sequence is CASRLTQGYSGNTIYF. DNA for the CDR3: TGTGCCAGTAGACTTACACAGGGGTACTCTGGAAACACCATATATTTT.